The present TCR beta chain was sequenced within a study of cytomegalovirus exposure and HLA in healthy donors. Study conclusions and caveats: Rare TCR sequences predominated, though certain public TCRs were found in many donors. Some V segments (TRBV6-2 and TRBV6-3 among them) were excluded as indistinguishable. In vitro data verified a few CMV-associated chains as specific for CMV antigens. One cluster of highly shared sequence variants probably arose as a sequencing artifact.

Note on this clone: Its specificity is unknown.

Primers included in the PCR were 60 Vbeta and 13 Jbeta primers. The data were produced by immunoSEQ multiplex PCR, yet TCRdb's version contains in-frame clones alone and is incomplete. The sample table sets out approximately 110,000 clones. With 2 bases removed from V and 7 bases from J, the gap between germline ends came to 12 bases. Germline CDR1 SGDLS, CDR2 YYNGEE. The CDR3 totals 13 residues. The chain carries TRBV9 and TRBJ1-1, with D unclear. What was sequenced was PBMCs. The TCR was taken from a man aged 50-59 years in good health and CMV-seronegative. For the CDR3, the DNA is TGTGCCAGCAGCGTTTTGGGAGGTGGTGAAGCTTTCTTT. This translates into CASSVLGGGEAFF.